This TCR beta chain was identified during a study of blood T cells in healthy people across ages. For the second PCR, which ran for 7 to 11 cycles, a sample-barcoded 5' primer and a J-beta primer mix were used. TCRdb recomputed calls from the 5' RACE reads with MiXCR, one row per CDR3 protein. The data contain hundreds of thousands of distinct CDR3 sequences, 58% of them singletons. The CDR3 contains 14 residues. V lost 5 bases and J lost 5, with 15 bases in between. The clonotype originates from a man in his fifties or sixties in good health. The chain joins TRBV12-3 or TRBV12-4 to TRBJ1-2; D uncertain. Sequences were obtained from blood. CDR3 DNA: TGTGCCAGCAGTCGGGAGTCGGGCCGTTATGGCTACACCTTC. This gives the protein CASSRESGRYGYTF.